The clone carrying this TCR beta chain was observed at least ten times. Original handling: Quantification of nucleated cells was approximated via reference gene primer amplification. Clones were read by immunoSEQ multiplex PCR, and TCRdb kept only the in-frame ones, dropping some. V, J and clone size reflect that table, while D and trimming were determined from the DNA. This table has a few hundred thousand clones, roughly nine tenths appearing once. This sample was included in a study of blood T cell repertoires in COVID-19. Overall study context: The United States, Italy and Spain provided the acute and convalescent COVID-19 samples. T cells, B-cell-depleted T cells, or PBMCs provided the cDNA or gDNA that served as material.

Germline V gene sequence: CDR1 MNHEY, CDR2 SVGEGT. V was cut by 4 bases and J by 4 bases, with 14 bases left in between. This CDR3 has 14 amino acids. The TCR comes from a man aged 18 to 30 with active or convalescent COVID-19. V gene TRBV6-2 or TRBV6-3 combines with J gene TRBJ2-7; weak D call: TRBD2 (6 bases). Sequenced material: peripheral blood. The CDR3 DNA is TGTGCCAGCAGTTGGGGGGAAGGAAGGTACGAGCAGTACTTC. It is translated as CASSWGEGRYEQYF.